Listed here are 8 T cell receptor beta chains from one sample, sequenced in a study of radiation and T cells in renal cell carcinoma (dated by TCRdb to between 2020 and 2021). The library was produced with the immunoSEQ multiplex PCR assay. TCRdb provides this immuneACCESS table in a form limited to in-frame rearrangements. Some clones are lacking; in checked studies, under half of them reflect an unresolved V gene, and why the rest are absent is not known. The sample table shows about 140,000 clones, and approximately 82% are seen once. Clones ranked in the top ten supply under 30% of the sample. Sample time point, as interpreted from the label and publication: baseline pretreatment blood. The sample's treatment or condition label, decoded: 15 Gy SBRT to primary tumor, nephrectomy 4 weeks later. Sequencing used blood, obtained from a patient whose treatment included radiotherapy and nephrectomy. The receptors were gathered from a woman aged 50 to 65 with renal cell carcinoma.

This sequence joins TRBV27 and TRBJ1-3; the D gene is possibly TRBD1 (5 bases). V was pared by 0 bases and J by 8 bases, with 17 bases between. Germline values: CDR1 MNHEY, CDR2 SMNVEV (reference sequence). The CDR3 is 16 amino acids. The CDR3 region has the DNA TGTGCCAGCAGTTTATCCAAAACCGGGACTACGGACACCATATATTTT. As protein: CASSLSKTGTTDTIYF.

This clone was observed a single time. This chain links TRBV9 with TRBJ2-3; a possible D gene is TRBD2 (6 bases). Trimming cost V 4 bases and J 1 base, with 13 bases left between them. Germline lookup yields CDR1 SGDLS and CDR2 YYNGEE. The CDR3 is 15 residues long. CDR3 DNA sequence: TGTGCCAGCAGCCCGATAAAGCGGGGCACAGATACGCAGTATTTT. This gives the protein CASSPIKRGTDTQYF.

This chain joins TRBV11-2 and TRBJ1-5; the D is unclear. CDR3 size: 15 residues. The germline CDR1 and CDR2 sequences are SGHAT and FQNNGV. Trimming cost V 7 bases and J 5 bases, with 18 bases left between them. This chain's CDR3 is CASTIFTPEDQPQHF. Here the CDR3 DNA reads TGTGCCAGCACCATTTTCACCCCAGAGGATCAGCCCCAGCATTTT.

This chain connects TRBV7-8 to TRBJ1-2; TRBD1 matches at 7 bases. V was pared by 5 bases and J by 4 bases, with 7 bases of the junction left unmatched. The germline V gene encodes CDR1 SGHVS and CDR2 FQNEAQ. The CDR3 consists of 14 residues. CDR3 coding DNA: TGTGCCAGCAGCGACCAAGGGACAGCCTATGGCTACACCTTC. As protein: CASSDQGTAYGYTF.

A note on this clone: At one of its ends the junction is not consistent with the germline gene, which may arise from a read error. The chain uses TRBV7-9 and TRBJ2-1, with 9 bases identical to TRBD2. This CDR3 comprises 14 residues. The germline CDR1 and CDR2 sequences are SEHNR and FQNEAQ (reference sequence). This CDR3 is CAGRVAGDSNEQFF. DNA for the CDR3: TGTGCCGGCAGAGTAGCGGGAGATAGTAATGAGCAGTTCTTC. Drawing the rest from reference TRBV7-9 and TRBJ2-1, the complete variable domain is DTGVSQNPRHKITKRGQNVTFRCDPISEHNRLYWYRQTLGQGPEFLTYFQNEAQLEKSRLLSDRFSAERPKGSFSTLEIQRTEQGDSAMYLCAGRVAGDSNEQFFGPGTRLTVL.

V and J are TRBV5-4 and TRBJ1-2, with TRBD1 identical over 11 bases. J gave up 8 bases and V 2 bases, and 11 bases lay outside the gene matches. The CDR3 covers 16 residues. Germline CDR1 reads SGHNT; CDR2 reads YYREEE (reference sequence). CDR3 bases: TGTGCCAGCAGCTTAGAAGGGACAGGGGGTTTTCGGGGCTACACCTTC. Residues: CASSLEGTGGFRGYTF.

V is TRBV2 and J is TRBJ2-7; tentatively, D is TRBD1 (5 bases). There are 12 residues in the CDR3. Germline CDR1 SNHLY, CDR2 FYNNEI. Trimming pared 5 bases from V and 3 bases from J, leaving 8 bases between. This CDR3 reads CASSSDSYEQYF. The CDR3 DNA reads TGTGCCAGCAGTAGCGACAGCTACGAGCAGTACTTC.

J is TRBJ1-2 and V is TRBV25-1, with D possibly matching TRBD1 (5 bases). The germline V and J ends were trimmed by 1 base and 8 bases, with 14 bases remaining between them. The CDR3 contains 14 residues. CDR1 MGHDK and CDR2 SYGVNS come from the germline V gene. This CDR3 is CASSEFRQGGGYTF. For the CDR3, the DNA is TGTGCCAGCAGTGAATTTAGGCAGGGTGGCGGCTACACCTTC.